This T cell receptor beta chain was identified during a study of cytomegalovirus exposure and HLA in healthy donors. Both 60 Vbeta primers and 13 Jbeta primers went into the PCR. TCRdb keeps only in-frame clones here, not all; method: immunoSEQ multiplex PCR. The sample features some 150,000 clones, with 0.65% to 0.9% in its top ten. From germline, CDR1 is MGHRA and CDR2 YSYEKL. V was clipped by 4 bases and J by 5 bases, with 23 bases between them. This CDR3 region has 17 residues. Sequenced input: PBMCs. This rearrangement joins TRBV4-1 to TRBJ1-2; D unresolved. The TCR originated in a woman aged 18-30 years in good health and CMV-seropositive. For the CDR3, the DNA is TGCGCCAGCAGCCCTTCGGCAGGTTCCAACGAGTTTTATGGCTACACCTTC. It is translated as CASSPSAGSNEFYGYTF.